What follows describes a single T cell receptor beta chain. This clonotype has ten or more counts. The antigen this receptor binds is unknown. Nothing much larger sits one base from this clone, and base qualities are not available. These data come from a study of identical twins (dated by TCRdb to 2015 to 2016). Describing the broader study: The study deep-sequenced TCR alpha and beta repertoires from monozygotic twins, unrelated adults of various ages and cord blood to test whether fetal clonotypes persist. Replicate twin experiments were performed at different times using different library preparation protocols to rule out contamination.

The investigation overall reported the following: In beta out-of-frame sequences, excess twin sharing was weaker, because having fewer shared sequences lowered the signal-to-noise ratio. Zero-insertion analyses could be partly confounded by invariant T cells such as MAIT and iNKT, though diverse VJ usage argued against such confounding for most clonotypes. Compared with coincidental sharing between unrelated individuals, out-of-frame TCR alpha sequences shared between twins had an excess of sequences with low generation probability. Out-of-frame TCR alpha sharing in monozygotic twins was systematically underestimated by recombination models, whereas sharing between unrelated individuals was in agreement with the recombination models. Fewer insertions were carried by abundant cord blood beta clonotypes; a weaker similar trend was observed in young adult naive repertoires, while no such trend was observed in memory repertoires. Because the same donors could not be followed over many years, the conclusions depended on cross-sectional statistical analysis.

The germline V gene (reference sequence) specifies DFQATT as CDR1 and SNEGSKA as CDR2. V was cut back by 3 bases and J by 4 bases, leaving a gap of 12 bases between them. The CDR3 numbers 14 residues from cysteine through phenylalanine. CDR3 DNA is the only sequence kept; it has 42 bases, read in frame from the first base. The library was generated by 5' RACE. The instrument was an Illumina HiSeq 2000. A universal primer binding site was added through template switching, and the final cDNA carried a unique molecular identifier so that TCR cDNA molecules could be counted accurately. First-strand cDNA for TCR alpha and beta chains was synthesized from specific primers in the conserved constant-segment region. To control for contamination, every cDNA library was double barcoded, receiving both a SMART-Mk sample barcode and Illumina barcodes. Two successive PCR steps introduced TruSeq adapter sequences along with Illumina sample barcodes. The TCR alpha and beta cDNA libraries were sequenced on the Illumina HiSeq platform using custom primers. The study's own analysis went as follows. MiGEC processed the raw reads to extract unique molecular identifiers, while MiXCR was used to determine the CDR3 positions. Recombination models were inferred per individual with the repgenHMM and IGoR tools using an EM algorithm. Shared clonotypes were analyzed with the tcR package in R, and sharing was normalized by the product of cloneset sizes. To study raw recombination without the effects of thymic and clonal selection, out-of-frame nonproductive sequences were analyzed. TCRdb's own reprocessing of the public reads used fastp at Q25 and MiXCR and kept productive beta chains. Entries that share a CDR3 protein sequence are merged under the most common genes and DNA. TCRdb, not the authors, supplied the V and J calls. A total of a few hundred thousand distinct CDR3 sequences appear in this sample, 8% to 11% of them only once. More than 8.5% of the sample goes to the ten largest clones.

All donors were healthy Caucasians. Using Miltenyi CD45RO+ enrichment and human naive T-cell isolation kits, memory (CD45RO+) and naive T cells were isolated from PBMC. The source is a man aged 50-59 years in good health. The sample consisted of memory T cells sorted from blood. The sample's cell subset or site label, decoded: CD45RO+ enriched T cells. This sequence uses TRBV20-1 and TRBJ1-4, with no confidently assigned D gene. The CDR3 reads CSASTPPINEKLFF. The sequenced DNA is TGCAGTGCTAGTACCCCTCCGATTAATGAAAAACTGTTTTTT.